These 30 T cell receptor beta chains came from one sample sequenced in a study of blood T cell repertoires in COVID-19. Produced via immunoSEQ multiplex PCR; TCRdb's table is partial and in-frame only. The table has tens of thousands of clones, under 80% seen once. Sequencing was carried out using peripheral blood. Receptors originate from a man aged 70-80 years with COVID-19, enrolled during active disease.

V gene TRBV10-3 combines with J gene TRBJ2-5; D is unresolved. CDR3 size: 14 residues. Germline V gene sequence: CDR1 ENHRY, CDR2 SYGVKD. Trimming took off 0 bases at V and 5 bases at J, with 10 bases between the two ends. The DNA for the CDR3 is TGTGCCATCAGTGAGTCGACAAGCCGGGAGACCCAGTACTTC. This gives the protein CAISESTSRETQYF.

This clone was counted between two and nine times. The chain uses TRBV30 and TRBJ1-6; D is undetermined. The germline V gene encodes CDR1 GTSNPN and CDR2 SVGIG (reference sequence). CDR3 length: 16 amino acids. The ends were cut back, 2 bases at V and 0 bases at J, with 11 bases in the middle. The CDR3 nucleotides are TGTGCCTGGAGTAAGGGAGGAAGCTCCTATAATTCACCCCTCCACTTT. Translation: CAWSKGGSSYNSPLHF.

The J gene is TRBJ2-6, the V gene TRBV24-1; the D is unclear. Trimming took 4 bases from V and 0 from J, leaving 9 bases between them. Per germline, CDR1 KGHDR and CDR2 SFDVKD. The CDR3 totals 16 residues. The CDR3 coding sequence is TGTGCCACCAGTGACCCTAAAAGCTCTGGGGCCAACGTCCTGACTTTC. It yields the protein CATSDPKSSGANVLTF.

This chain uses TRBV5-1 with TRBJ1-2; D possibly corresponds to TRBD1 (6 bases). Germline-derived CDR1 and CDR2 are SGHRS and YFSETQ. Between the trimmed V and J ends, which lost 3 bases and 1 base, there was a span of 16 bases. This CDR3 contains 16 residues. The CDR3: CASSSPDRPLNYGYTF. The CDR3 bases are TGCGCCAGCAGCTCTCCAGACAGGCCCCTTAACTATGGCTACACCTTC.

This chain links TRBV7-3 with TRBJ2-3; 8 bases line up with TRBD2. This CDR3 comprises 21 residues. Germline CDR1 SGHTA, CDR2 FQGTGA. V lost 1 base to trimming and J lost 4 bases; unmatched junction nucleotides: 22. The CDR3 DNA reads TGTGCCAGCAGCTTAATGGGTAGCGGGATGGCCATTTCGCCCGCACCAGATACGCAGTATTTT. Its protein product is CASSLMGSGMAISPAPDTQYF.

The chain is built from TRBV5-1 and TRBJ2-1, with 11 bases that match TRBD2. CDR1 and CDR2 from the germline V gene are SGHRS and YFSETQ. The trim removed 4 bases at V and 8 bases at J, leaving 11 bases unmatched. The CDR3 totals 16 residues. This CDR3 is CASSPSVAGGPDEQFF. The CDR3 nucleotides are TGCGCCAGCAGCCCCTCAGTAGCGGGAGGGCCGGATGAGCAGTTCTTC.

The chain has TRBV3-1 (or the pseudogene TRBV3-2) and TRBJ1-1; possibly TRBD1 for D (5 bases). Looked up from germline, CDR1 is LGHDT and CDR2 is YNNKEL (reference sequence). The CDR3 runs to 14 residues. The V and J ends lost 1 base and 5 bases respectively, with 11 bases between them. The CDR3 DNA is TGTGCCAGCAGCCAAGGGTTGGGGGGTACTGAAGCTTTCTTT. Protein product: CASSQGLGGTEAFF.

This clone was seen more than once but under ten times. A junction end diverges from the germline sequence, so it may reflect a read error. This chain connects TRBV7-7 to TRBJ2-1; D is possibly TRBD2 (6 bases). Germline V gene lookup returns CDR1 SSHAT and CDR2 FNYEAQ (reference sequence). This CDR3 spans 15 amino acids. The CDR3 bases are TGTGCTAGCAGCTCCGGGCGGGGCTCCTACAATGAGCAGTTCTTC. This encodes CASSSGRGSYNEQFF. Supplemented by reference TRBV7-7 and TRBJ2-1, the full variable domain reads GAGVSQSPRYKVTKRGQDVTLRCDPISSHATLYWYQQALGQGPEFLTYFNYEAQPDKSGLPSDRFSAERPEGSISTLTIQRTEQRDSAMYRCASSSGRGSYNEQFFGPGTRLTVL.

This sequence joins TRBV4-3 and TRBJ1-2; D perhaps matches TRBD1 (5 bases). Looked up from germline, CDR1 is LGHNA and CDR2 is YSLEER. The CDR3 is 15 residues long. Trimming cost V 1 base and J 2 bases, with 11 bases left between them. The CDR3 sequence: CASSQVGRQNYGYTF. The DNA for the CDR3 is TGCGCCAGCAGCCAAGTTGGTCGACAGAACTATGGCTACACCTTC.

V usage is TRBV10-3 and J usage is TRBJ1-2, with D perhaps matching TRBD1 (5 bases). V was clipped by 3 bases and J by 8 bases, with 16 bases between them. This CDR3 spans 14 amino acids. The germline V gene has CDR1 ENHRY and CDR2 SYGVKD. CDR3 amino acids: CAISEPGRSIGYTF. Written as DNA, the CDR3 is TGTGCCATCAGTGAACCAGGGAGGTCTATCGGCTACACCTTC.

The chain employs TRBV28 and TRBJ2-5, with D perhaps TRBD1 (6 bases). The CDR3 consists of 13 residues. The ends were cut back, 2 bases at V and 5 bases at J, with 9 bases in the middle. Germline V gives CDR1 MDHEN, CDR2 SYDVKM. The CDR3 sequence is CASSLGGRETQYF. CDR3 in DNA: TGTGCCAGCAGTTTAGGGGGCAGGGAGACCCAGTACTTC.

This clone was seen once. The V gene is TRBV3-1 (or the pseudogene TRBV3-2), the J gene TRBJ2-1; 7 positions match TRBD2. Trimming took 0 bases from V and 7 from J; bases not matched to a gene: 6. This CDR3 is built from 15 residues. Germline V lookup: CDR1 LGHDT, CDR2 YNNKEL (reference sequence). The CDR3 protein is CASSQERSGKNEQFF. The CDR3 coding sequence is TGTGCCAGCAGCCAAGAGCGGAGCGGGAAGAATGAGCAGTTCTTC.

V and J are TRBV6-5 and TRBJ2-7, with D possibly being TRBD2 (5 bases). Trimming removed 6 bases from V and 2 bases from J, with 17 bases in between. This CDR3 has 15 amino acids. Germline-derived CDR1 and CDR2 are MNHEY and SVGAGI. CDR3 in amino acids: CASRPSPAEAYEQYF. Written as DNA, the CDR3 is TGTGCCAGCAGGCCGTCCCCAGCGGAAGCCTACGAGCAGTACTTC.

DNA of the CDR3: TGTGCCAGCAGTTACAGCGGGCCAAACACAGATACGCAGTATTTT. It translates to CASSYSGPNTDTQYF. This sequence joins TRBV6-6 and TRBJ2-3; possibly TRBD2 for D (6 bases). There are 15 residues in the CDR3. Germline lookup yields CDR1 MNHNY and CDR2 SVGAGI (reference sequence). The V end was cut by 2 bases, the J end by 2 bases, with 11 bases between.

This clone was counted a single time. This chain uses TRBV5-1 with TRBJ2-6; perhaps TRBD1 as D (5 bases). Deletions cut 2 bases from V and 2 bases from J, with 8 bases between. The CDR3 is 15 residues long. Per germline, CDR1 SGHRS and CDR2 YFSETQ. The CDR3 sequence: CASSLSGTGANVLTF. As DNA, the CDR3 is TGCGCCAGCAGCTTATCAGGGACTGGGGCCAACGTCCTGACTTTC.

This chain connects TRBV2 to TRBJ2-2, with D possibly matching TRBD2 (6 bases). CDR1 is SNHLY and CDR2 is FYNNEI in the germline V gene. CDR3 length: 15 residues. Trimming took off 9 bases at V and 1 base at J, with 15 bases between the two ends. This chain's CDR3 is CARGRGSKNTGELFF. CDR3 in DNA: TGTGCCAGGGGCCGGGGGTCTAAGAACACCGGGGAGCTGTTTTTT.

The chain joins TRBV4-2 to TRBJ2-5; 10 bases fit TRBD2. Germline values: CDR1 LGHNA, CDR2 YNFKEQ. The J segment lost 5 bases and the V segment lost 3 bases, leaving 9 bases of the junction unmatched. The CDR3 loop spans 16 amino acids. CDR3 nucleotides: TGTGCCAGCAGCCAGGCAACGGGACTAGCGAGGGAGACCCAGTACTTC. As protein: CASSQATGLARETQYF.

The chain uses TRBV6-6 and TRBJ2-4; 10 bases are shared with TRBD1. The CDR3 has 14 amino acids. Germline V CDR1 and CDR2: MNHNY, SVGAGI (reference sequence). Unmatched junction bases numbered 8, after V lost 10 bases and J lost 5 bases. The chain's CDR3 is CATSEGTGENIQYF. The CDR3 DNA reads TGTGCCACCTCCGAAGGGACAGGGGAAAACATTCAGTACTTC.

This clone appeared once. The chain is built from TRBV4-1 and TRBJ2-3, with TRBD2 matching 12 bases. The CDR3 consists of 15 residues. Germline CDR1 and CDR2: MGHRA and YSYEKL. The V and J ends lost 1 base and 10 bases, in that order; junction bases with no gene match: 6. Here the CDR3 DNA reads TGCGCCAGCAGCCAAGGACTAGCGGGAGTTGACGCGCAGTATTTT. Residues: CASSQGLAGVDAQYF.

CDR3 nucleotides: TGTGCCAGCAGCGCGAGGGACAGGGTCGCTACCAACTACAATGAGCAGTTCTTC. It codes for CASSARDRVATNYNEQFF. The genes are TRBV9 and TRBJ2-1; TRBD1 matches at 9 bases. The germline gives CDR1 SGDLS, CDR2 YYNGEE. V shed 3 bases and J 3 bases; nucleotides not matched to a gene: 13. This CDR3 is 18 amino acids long.

The genes are TRBV5-5 and TRBJ1-2; 9 bases map to TRBD1. Trimming cost V 4 bases and J 2 bases; bases outside gene matches: 12. Germline loops: CDR1 SGHKS, CDR2 YYEKEE (reference sequence). The CDR3 consists of 17 residues. CDR3 bases: TGTGCCAGCAGCCCGATGGGACAGGGCGGGGGAAACTATGGCTACACCTTC. It is translated as CASSPMGQGGGNYGYTF.

The gene calls are TRBV7-3 and TRBJ2-2; 10 bases map to TRBD1. Germline V gene lookup returns CDR1 SGHTA and CDR2 FQGTGA. This CDR3 contains 15 residues. Losses at the gene ends were 5 bases for V and 5 bases for J; bases not matched to a gene: 5. The CDR3 sequence is CASSPGQGITGELFF. The CDR3 nucleotides are TGTGCCAGCAGCCCGGGACAGGGGATAACCGGGGAGCTGTTTTTT.

J is TRBJ2-7 and V is TRBV27; the D gene is possibly TRBD2 (7 bases). Germline CDR1 reads MNHEY; CDR2 reads SMNVEV (reference sequence). This CDR3 has 15 amino acids. V was pared by 8 bases and J by 3 bases, with 20 bases between. The CDR3 is CASQPLGGLFYEQYF. The CDR3 DNA reads as TGTGCCAGCCAGCCCCTCGGGGGGCTATTCTACGAGCAGTACTTC.

The CDR3 nucleotides read TGCAGCGCTCACGACAGGGGGGGTGCTGAAGCTTTCTTT. Translated, it gives CSAHDRGGAEAFF. V usage is TRBV29-1 and J usage is TRBJ1-1, with TRBD1 identical over 9 bases. CDR3 length: 13 residues. Losses at the gene ends were 7 bases for V and 6 bases for J; bases not matched to a gene: 9. Germline CDR1 and CDR2: SQVTM and ANQGSEA.

J is TRBJ1-2 and V is TRBV5-4; 8 nucleotides agree with TRBD1. The CDR3 is 15 residues long. Germline CDR1 is SGHNT and CDR2 is YYREEE (reference sequence). Losses at the gene ends were 4 bases for V and 4 bases for J; bases not matched to a gene: 9. In DNA, the CDR3 is TGTGCCAGCAGCGGCCGGACAGGGTTCTCCTATGGCTACACCTTC. Its translation: CASSGRTGFSYGYTF.

The chain employs TRBV29-1 and TRBJ1-6, with TRBD1 as a possible D gene (6 bases). Germline V CDR1 and CDR2: SQVTM, ANQGSEA. This CDR3 contains 14 residues. The V end lost 6 bases, the J end lost 8 bases, and 17 bases lay between the germline ends. The CDR3 protein is CSVQTGLLDSPLHF. As DNA, the CDR3 is TGCAGCGTACAGACAGGTCTTTTGGATTCACCCCTCCACTTT. Full variable domain (remainder filled in from reference TRBV29-1 and TRBJ1-6): SAVISQKPSRDICQRGTSLTIQCQVDSQVTMMFWYRQQPGQSLTLIATANQGSEATYESGFVIDKFPISRPNLTFSTLTVSNMSPEDSSIYLCSVQTGLLDSPLHFGNGTRLTVT.

The chain carries TRBV19 and TRBJ1-1; D unresolved. Germline CDR1 reads LNHDA; CDR2 reads SQIVND (reference sequence). This CDR3 region has 12 residues. Deletions cut 4 bases from V and 10 bases from J, with 13 bases between. The CDR3 DNA is TGTGCCAGTAGTAACCGGCGGGAACGAGCTTTCTTT. Amino acids: CASSNRRERAFF.

The rearrangement joins TRBV6-2 or TRBV6-3 to TRBJ1-2; a weak D match, TRBD1 (6 bases). The V gene's germline CDR1 is MNHEY and CDR2 SVGEGT. Trimming removed 5 bases from V and 2 bases from J, with 12 bases in between. CDR3 length: 14 amino acids. CDR3 nucleotide sequence: TGTGCCAGCAGTACTCTCACAGGGAACTATGGCTACACCTTC. As protein: CASSTLTGNYGYTF.

This clone appeared many times. An end of the junction does not agree with germline; a read error may underlie this. The rearrangement links TRBV7-7 to TRBJ2-2; TRBD2 agrees at 13 bases. This CDR3 spans 18 amino acids. Germline assignment: CDR1 SSHAT and CDR2 FNYEAQ (reference sequence). This CDR3 is CASSFGLAGAGNTGELFF. The CDR3 region has the DNA TGTGCTAGCAGCTTCGGACTAGCGGGAGCGGGAAACACCGGGGAGCTGTTTTTT.

V gene TRBV5-1 combines with J gene TRBJ2-4; no clear D. The CDR3 is made up of 15 amino acids. CDR1 is SGHRS and CDR2 is YFSETQ in the germline V gene. Trimming took off 0 bases at V and 0 bases at J, with 7 bases between the two ends. The CDR3 DNA reads TGCGCCAGCAGCTTGGATGGCGGAGCCAAAAACATTCAGTACTTC. Its translation is CASSLDGGAKNIQYF.